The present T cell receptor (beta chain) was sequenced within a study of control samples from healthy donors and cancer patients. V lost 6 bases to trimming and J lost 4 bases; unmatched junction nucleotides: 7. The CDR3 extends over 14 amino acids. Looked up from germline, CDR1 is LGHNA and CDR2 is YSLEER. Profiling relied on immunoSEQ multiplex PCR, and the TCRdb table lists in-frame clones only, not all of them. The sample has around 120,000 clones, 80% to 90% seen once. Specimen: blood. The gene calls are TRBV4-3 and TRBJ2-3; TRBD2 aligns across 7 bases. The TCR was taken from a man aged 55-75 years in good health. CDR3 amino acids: CASSSSGEADTQYF. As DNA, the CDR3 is TGCGCCAGCAGTAGCAGCGGGGAAGCAGATACGCAGTATTTT.